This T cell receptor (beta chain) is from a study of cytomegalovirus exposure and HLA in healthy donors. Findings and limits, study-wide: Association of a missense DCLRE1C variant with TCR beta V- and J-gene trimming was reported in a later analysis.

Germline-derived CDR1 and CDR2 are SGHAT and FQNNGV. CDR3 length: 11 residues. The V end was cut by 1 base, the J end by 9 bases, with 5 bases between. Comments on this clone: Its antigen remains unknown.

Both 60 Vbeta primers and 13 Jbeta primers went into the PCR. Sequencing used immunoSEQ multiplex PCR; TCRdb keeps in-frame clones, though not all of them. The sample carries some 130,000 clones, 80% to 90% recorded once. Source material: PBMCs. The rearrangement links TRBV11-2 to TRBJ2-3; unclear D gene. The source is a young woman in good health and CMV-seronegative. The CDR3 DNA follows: TGTGCCAGCAGCTTAGTCGAGACGCAGTATTTT. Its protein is CASSLVETQYF.